This T cell receptor beta chain comes out of a study of beta chain features in type 1 diabetes. General study points: Patients with Type 1 diabetes showed moderately but significantly shorter TCRB CDR3s in all four CD4+ subsets. PCR might preferentially amplify shorter templates, equally in patients and controls. When cDNA is sequenced, cells with high TCR expression could be over-represented.

Sorted CD4+ subsets: naive, central memory, regulatory, stem cell-like memory (CD45RO/CCR7/CD25/CD127/CD95/CD27 panel). Purity (above 95%) was reached by all sorted populations. Looked up from germline, CDR1 is ENHRY and CDR2 is SYGVKD. V was cut by 3 bases and J by 10 bases, with 7 bases left in between. This CDR3 is built from 12 residues. As every portion of the isolated RNA was reverse transcribed, the sequencing read expressed TCRB transcripts. Only in-frame clones appear in the TCRdb table, and some are missing; sequencing was by immunoSEQ multiplex PCR. This table holds 150,000 to 200,000 clones, roughly 65% found once. Of note for this clone: Its antigen remains unknown.

V gene TRBV10-3 combines with J gene TRBJ1-6; the D is unclear. Input material: naive CD4+ T cells from blood. This clonotype was sampled from a man aged 25 to 40 with type 1 diabetes. The CDR3 sequence is CAISELSSPLHF. CDR3 nucleotide sequence: TGTGCCATCAGTGAACTGTCCTCACCCCTCCACTTT.